The entry below gives a single TCR beta chain sequence along with its context. Its cognate antigen is unknown. Trimming removed 6 bases at V and 7 bases at J, with 16 bases between. Germline V gene lookup returns CDR1 MDHEN and CDR2 SYDVKM. The length of the CDR3 is 14 residues. These data are taken from a study of shared clonotypes between healthy human individuals. Study-wide results and caveats: Limitation of the genetic and exposure-history diversity represented came from the few donors. Against clonotypes common to all four donors, non-shared ones had lower generation probabilities.

Caucasian adults residing in Nashville, Tennessee made up all the donors. Repertoires were generated with immunoSEQ multiplex PCR, while TCRdb's copy carries only in-frame clones and drops some. The data contain approximately 340,000 clones, more than 60% of them seen just once; the ten biggest clones take up 10%. This sequence originates from a man in his thirties or forties in good health. V usage is TRBV28 and J usage is TRBJ2-4; a possible D gene is TRBD2 (6 bases). The material sequenced was memory CD4+ T cells sorted from blood. Subset denoted: CD45RA-negative fraction. CDR3 sequence reads: CASSPWREENIQYF. The CDR3 bases are TGTGCCAGCAGCCCCTGGAGGGAGGAGAACATTCAGTACTTC.